The clone carrying this TCR beta chain turned up a few times. The antigen is not known. The sample originates from a study of somatic mutations in cytotoxic T cells in rheumatoid arthritis. In the study overall: Each patient's diagnosis was followed right away by a blood draw (30 ml EDTA), before any treatment. Certain V beta antibody-stained T-cell populations, V beta1+ cells sequenced for TCRB among them, were flow-sorted to nearly 100% purity. Study findings and constraints: The top CD8+ clone topped 20% of CD8+ cells in about an eighth of the 65 patients.

Positive magnetic bead selection isolated CD4+ and CD8+ cells, and flow cytometry checked purity. The data were produced by immunoSEQ multiplex PCR, yet TCRdb's version contains in-frame clones alone and is incomplete. Among 13,000 or so clones listed, more than 60% were seen once. The V gene lost 0 bases and the J gene lost 4 bases, with 15 bases spanning the gap. Germline V CDR1 and CDR2: MNHEY, SVGAGI. This CDR3 region has 16 residues. Input material: CD8+ T cells sorted from blood. J is TRBJ1-1 and V is TRBV6-5; D might be TRBD1 (5 bases). This TCR came from an adult with rheumatoid arthritis. The CDR3, as DNA: TGTGCCAGCAGTTACTCGACGGTGGCGGGGGGCACTGAAGCTTTCTTT. This codes for CASSYSTVAGGTEAFF.